This T cell receptor (beta chain) derives from a study of T cell responses to AZD1222 COVID-19 vaccine. General study points: Donors in the cohort were predominantly white British and more often female, and clonal diversity was possibly underestimated. The number of AZD1222 recipients seropositive at baseline was only five to seven.

Comments on this clone: Its matching antigen is unknown.

Measured with immunoSEQ multiplex PCR; TCRdb has only the in-frame clones, and not every one. Here the sample spans more than 130,000 clones, over 75% being singletons. This receptor was obtained from an adult in good health. The source was peripheral blood, collected on day 0 of AZD1222 vaccination.

CDR3 sequence reads: CASSLSVPSNEQFF. The CDR3 bases are TGCGCCAGCAGCTTGTCCGTTCCCTCGAATGAGCAGTTCTTC. J is TRBJ2-1 and V is TRBV5-1, with D hard to call. Trimming took off 1 base at V and 7 bases at J, with 12 bases between the two ends. The CDR3 covers 14 residues. The germline gives CDR1 SGHRS, CDR2 YFSETQ.